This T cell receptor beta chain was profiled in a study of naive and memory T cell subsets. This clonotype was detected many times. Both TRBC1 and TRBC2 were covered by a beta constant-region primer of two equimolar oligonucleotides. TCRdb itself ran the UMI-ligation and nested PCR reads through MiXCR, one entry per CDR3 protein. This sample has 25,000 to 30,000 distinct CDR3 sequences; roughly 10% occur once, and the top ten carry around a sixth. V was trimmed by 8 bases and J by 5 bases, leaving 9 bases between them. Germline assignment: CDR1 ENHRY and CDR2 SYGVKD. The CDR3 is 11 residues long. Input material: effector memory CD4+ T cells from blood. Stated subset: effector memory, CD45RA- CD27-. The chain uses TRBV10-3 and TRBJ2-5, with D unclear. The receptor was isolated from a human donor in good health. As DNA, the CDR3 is TGTGCCATCGGGTTTCGGGAGACCCAGTACTTC. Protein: CAIGFRETQYF.